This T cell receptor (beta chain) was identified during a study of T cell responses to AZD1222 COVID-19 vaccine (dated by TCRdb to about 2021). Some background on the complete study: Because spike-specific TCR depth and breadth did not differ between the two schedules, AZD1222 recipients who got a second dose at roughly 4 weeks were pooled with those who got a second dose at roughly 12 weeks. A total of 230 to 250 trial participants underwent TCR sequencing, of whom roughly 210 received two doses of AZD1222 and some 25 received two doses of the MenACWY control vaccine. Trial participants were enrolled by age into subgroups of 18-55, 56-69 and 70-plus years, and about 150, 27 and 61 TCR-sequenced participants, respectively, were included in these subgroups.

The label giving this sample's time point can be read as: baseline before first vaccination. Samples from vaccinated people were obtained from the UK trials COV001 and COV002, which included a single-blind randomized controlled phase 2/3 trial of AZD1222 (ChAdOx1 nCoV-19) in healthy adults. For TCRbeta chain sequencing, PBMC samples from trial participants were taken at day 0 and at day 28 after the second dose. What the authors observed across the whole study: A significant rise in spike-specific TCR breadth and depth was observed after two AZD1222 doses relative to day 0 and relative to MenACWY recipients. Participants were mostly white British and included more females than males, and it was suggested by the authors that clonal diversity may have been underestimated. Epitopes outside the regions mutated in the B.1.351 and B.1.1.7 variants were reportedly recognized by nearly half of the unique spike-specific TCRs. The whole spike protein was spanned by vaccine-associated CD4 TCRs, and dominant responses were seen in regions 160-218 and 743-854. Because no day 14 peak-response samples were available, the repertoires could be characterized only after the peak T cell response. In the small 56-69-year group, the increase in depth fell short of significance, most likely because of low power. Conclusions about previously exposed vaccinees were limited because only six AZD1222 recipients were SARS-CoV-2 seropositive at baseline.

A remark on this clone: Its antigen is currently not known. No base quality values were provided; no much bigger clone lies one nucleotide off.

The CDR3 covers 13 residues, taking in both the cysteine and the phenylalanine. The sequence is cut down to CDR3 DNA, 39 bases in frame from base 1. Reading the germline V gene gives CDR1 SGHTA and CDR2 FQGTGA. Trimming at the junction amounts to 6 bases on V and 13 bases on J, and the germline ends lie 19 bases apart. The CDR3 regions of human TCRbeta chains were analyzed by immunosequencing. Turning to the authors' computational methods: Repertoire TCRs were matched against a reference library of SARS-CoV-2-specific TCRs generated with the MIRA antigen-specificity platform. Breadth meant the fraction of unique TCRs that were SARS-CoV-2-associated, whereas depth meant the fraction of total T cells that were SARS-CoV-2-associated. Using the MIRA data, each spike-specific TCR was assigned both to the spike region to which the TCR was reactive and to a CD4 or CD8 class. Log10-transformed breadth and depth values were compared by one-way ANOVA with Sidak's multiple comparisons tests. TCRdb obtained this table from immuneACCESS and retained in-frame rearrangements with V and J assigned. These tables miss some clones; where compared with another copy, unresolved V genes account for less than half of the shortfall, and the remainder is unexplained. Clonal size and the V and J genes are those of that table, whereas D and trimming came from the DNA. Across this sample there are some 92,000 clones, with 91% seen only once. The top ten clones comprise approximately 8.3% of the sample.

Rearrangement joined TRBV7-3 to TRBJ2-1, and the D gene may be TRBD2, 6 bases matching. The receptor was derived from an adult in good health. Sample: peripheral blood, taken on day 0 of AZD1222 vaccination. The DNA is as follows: TGTGCCAGCAGATTATCCGGGACTCCAGCCCAGTTCTTC. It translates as CASRLSGTPAQFF.